The 18 T cell receptor beta chains reported below all come from one sample, sequenced in a study of T-cell reconstitution after alpha-beta-depleted transplantation in children. For TCRbeta, the library was prepared with unique molecular identifiers. TCRdb analysed the PCR reads with MiXCR anew, one entry per CDR3 protein. The sample lists nearly 200,000 distinct CDR3 sequences, 5.5% to 7% seen once, with 4.5% to 5.5% in the top ten. Sequences were derived from PBMCs, sampled before TCRalphabeta/CD19-depleted stem cell transplant. The receptor source for this set is a girl less than two years old with combined immunodeficiency, due to receive a stem cell transplant.

V usage is TRBV25-1 and J usage is TRBJ2-6; D possibly matches TRBD1 or TRBD2 (5 bases each). Per germline, CDR1 MGHDK and CDR2 SYGVNS. This CDR3 is built from 15 residues. The V gene lost 8 bases and the J gene lost 0 bases, with 11 bases spanning the gap. The chain's CDR3 is CASGGWSSGANVLTF. The CDR3 bases are TGTGCCAGCGGGGGATGGAGCTCTGGGGCCAACGTCCTGACTTTC.

This clonotype was seen many times. The chain is built from TRBV2 and TRBJ2-2; 7 positions match TRBD1. This CDR3 is built from 15 residues. From germline, CDR1 is SNHLY and CDR2 FYNNEI. Trimming removed 2 bases from V and 4 bases from J; junction bases left unmatched: 4. DNA for the CDR3: TGTGCCAGCAGTGAAAGGGGGCGCGCCACCGGGGAGCTGTTTTTT. This gives the protein CASSERGRATGELFF.

This clonotype was observed many times. The CDR3 sequence is CASSYFDEQFF. In nucleotides, the CDR3 is TGTGCCAGCAGCTACTTCGATGAGCAGTTCTTC. This sequence joins TRBV7-2 and TRBJ2-1; D is ambiguous. The CDR3 is 11 amino acids. V lost 4 bases to trimming and J lost 8 bases, with 6 bases between them. The germline gives CDR1 SGHTA, CDR2 FQGNSA.

This clonotype was observed many times. J is TRBJ2-4 and V is TRBV4-3; no definite D call. V lost 0 bases, J lost 8 bases, and 11 bases lay in between. This CDR3 contains 14 residues. Germline CDR1 is LGHNA and CDR2 is YSLEER. The CDR3, as DNA: TGCGCCAGCAGCCAAGACCAGGAGACTTACATTCAGTACTTC. Residues: CASSQDQETYIQYF.

The table lists this clonotype with a few counts. The chain links TRBV18 to TRBJ2-1; 7 nucleotides agree with TRBD2. J lost 4 bases, V lost 5 bases, and 8 bases had no gene match. The CDR3 covers 15 residues. The germline CDR1 and CDR2 sequences are KGHSH and LQKENI. The CDR3 sequence: CASSGDYQIYNEQFF. For the CDR3, the DNA is TGTGCCAGCTCAGGGGACTACCAGATTTACAATGAGCAGTTCTTC.

In its sample, this clonotype was seen many times. This rearrangement joins TRBV29-1 to TRBJ2-1; 7 nucleotides agree with TRBD2. Germline trimming cut 7 bases from V and 5 bases from J; bases unmatched to any gene: 11. The CDR3 contains 14 residues. Germline loops: CDR1 SQVTM, CDR2 ANQGSEA. The CDR3 DNA is TGCAGCGCCGAGCCCGGGAGGACCGACAATGAGCAGTTCTTC. This encodes CSAEPGRTDNEQFF.

Many counts were recorded for this clonotype. The chain is built from TRBV7-2 and TRBJ2-1; weak D call: TRBD1 (6 bases). The CDR3 length is 17 residues. The germline V and J ends were trimmed by 6 bases and 3 bases, with 21 bases remaining between them. Germline CDR1 reads SGHTA; CDR2 reads FQGNSA. The CDR3 DNA reads TGTGCCAGCAGTCGAAATTCGGGGACATTGAACTACAATGAGCAGTTCTTC. Residues: CASSRNSGTLNYNEQFF.

This clonotype was observed many times. CDR3 loop: CASSFRGVNAGELFF. For the CDR3, the DNA is TGTGCCAGCAGTTTCCGGGGGGTTAATGCCGGGGAGCTGTTTTTT. The chain couples TRBV12-3 or TRBV12-4 to TRBJ2-2; 7 positions match TRBD2. V lost 3 bases and J lost 6; bases outside the gene matches: 7. The CDR3 loop spans 15 amino acids.

This clonotype showed up many times. The chain couples TRBV9 to TRBJ2-4, with TRBD2 as a possible D gene (5 bases). This CDR3 is 15 amino acids long. Germline assignment: CDR1 SGDLS and CDR2 YYNGEE. Trimming left V 0 bases short and J 0 bases short, with 7 bases between. The CDR3 protein is CASSVEGLAKNIQYF. The CDR3 region has the DNA TGTGCCAGCAGCGTAGAAGGACTAGCCAAAAACATTCAGTACTTC.

This clonotype has a count of ten or more. The V and J genes are TRBV29-1 and TRBJ2-7; TRBD1 matches at 8 bases. With 0 bases clipped from V and 5 bases from J, the junction kept 6 bases outside the gene matches. The CDR3 extends over 14 amino acids. Per the germline V gene, CDR1 is SQVTM and CDR2 is ANQGSEA. CDR3 sequence: CSVEDIGTGNEQYF. CDR3 DNA: TGCAGCGTTGAAGATATCGGGACAGGCAACGAGCAGTACTTC.

This clonotype was seen many times. The rearrangement joins TRBV20-1 to TRBJ2-2; 16 bases align to TRBD2. Germline trimming cut 4 bases from V and 3 bases from J; bases unmatched to any gene: 11. Germline loops: CDR1 DFQATT, CDR2 SNEGSKA (reference sequence). This CDR3 is built from 19 residues. The CDR3 region is CSANGVGLAGGPYTGELFF. CDR3 DNA sequence: TGCAGTGCTAACGGTGTGGGACTAGCGGGAGGGCCGTACACCGGGGAGCTGTTTTTT.

There are many counts of this clonotype. The rearrangement joins TRBV5-1 to TRBJ2-2; D perhaps matches TRBD1 (5 bases). The germline V and J ends were trimmed by 0 bases and 3 bases, with 9 bases remaining between them. Germline V gene data show CDR1 as SGHRS and CDR2 as YFSETQ. This CDR3 spans 15 amino acids. This chain's CDR3 is CASSLAPRDTGELFF. The CDR3 DNA is TGCGCCAGCAGCTTGGCCCCCAGGGACACCGGGGAGCTGTTTTTT.

Many counts were recorded for this clonotype. V and J are TRBV12-3 or TRBV12-4 and TRBJ1-4; D unresolved. The V end lost 3 bases, the J end lost 8 bases, and 4 bases lay between the germline ends. The CDR3 totals 11 residues. CDR3 DNA sequence: TGTGCCAGCAGTTTTGAGGAAAAACTGTTTTTT. Its protein is CASSFEEKLFF.

This clonotype has just a few counts. The gene calls are TRBV5-1 and TRBJ1-5; D gene uncertain. The CDR3 is 14 amino acids. In germline, CDR1 is SGHRS, CDR2 YFSETQ. Deletions cut 3 bases from V and 0 bases from J, with 7 bases between. CDR3 in DNA: TGCGCCAGCAGCTGGCCCTATAGCAATCAGCCCCAGCATTTT. This translates into CASSWPYSNQPQHF.

The chain has TRBV5-6 and TRBJ2-3; D is ambiguous. V shed 1 base and J shed 1 base, with 10 bases lying between them. The V gene's germline CDR1 is SGHDT and CDR2 YYEEEE. There are 15 residues in the CDR3. The CDR3 reads CASSLTGHGTDTQYF. The DNA for the CDR3 is TGTGCCAGCAGCTTGACGGGTCATGGCACAGATACGCAGTATTTT. The whole variable domain, remainder taken from reference TRBV5-6 and TRBJ2-3, is DAGVTQSPTHLIKTRGQQVTLRCSPKSGHDTVSWYQQALGQGPQFIFQYYEEEERQRGNFPDRFSGHQFPNYSSELNVNALLLGDSALYLCASSLTGHGTDTQYFGPGTRLTVL.

This clonotype occurred many times. This chain uses TRBV20-1 with TRBJ2-2; D call uncertain. CDR3 size: 13 residues. V was cut by 7 bases and J by 7 bases, with 16 bases left in between. The germline V gene encodes CDR1 DFQATT and CDR2 SNEGSKA (reference sequence). The CDR3 DNA is TGCAGTGGGATACTTGGAAAGGGCGGGGAGCTGTTTTTT. This codes for CSGILGKGGELFF.

This clonotype came up many times. CDR3 protein: CASSLSAGGYYEQFF. The CDR3 bases are TGTGCCAGCAGTTTATCGGCGGGAGGGTATTATGAGCAGTTCTTC. This chain uses TRBV27 with TRBJ2-1; TRBD2 agrees at 9 bases. This CDR3 has 15 amino acids. The germline CDR1 and CDR2 sequences are MNHEY and SMNVEV (reference sequence). J was trimmed by 8 bases and V by 0 bases; bases with no gene match: 5.

This clonotype has a handful of counts. V usage is TRBV4-3 and J usage is TRBJ2-3; either TRBD1 or TRBD2 may supply D (5 bases each). V gave up 1 base and J gave up 0 bases, with 17 bases separating them. Germline CDR1 reads LGHNA; CDR2 reads YSLEER. This CDR3 is 18 amino acids long. The CDR3 sequence is CASSQGGDLAGSTDTQYF. In DNA, the CDR3 is TGCGCCAGCAGCCAAGGAGGGGACCTAGCCGGAAGCACAGATACGCAGTATTTT.